The rows below give T cell receptor beta chains drawn from one sample of a study of regulatory T cells in long-lasting Graves disease. TCRdb reanalysed the multiplex PCR reads using MiXCR and keeps one entry per CDR3 protein. The sample yields 360,000 or so distinct CDR3 sequences, over 9.5% seen once. This sample also appeared in a second study, on T cells in Graves' hyperthyroidism and ophthalmopathy.

Sequencing used peripheral blood mononuclear cells (PBMCs), obtained at new diagnosis, from a patient treated with antithyroid drugs. The receptors originated from a woman between 18 and 29 years old with Graves disease. Each CDR3 is given with its conserved first and last residue. A D gene is named only where the DNA matches it firmly. Expanded clones get a size class; other rows say once, few or many, or leave the size out.

j_gene: TRBJ1-2; v_gene: TRBV7-6; d_gene: TRBD1; abundance: few; CDR3aa: CASSRFPRGNYGHTF; CDR3nt: TGTGCCAGCAGCCGATTTCCCAGGGGGAACTATGGCCACACCTTC
j_gene: TRBJ2-2; v_gene: TRBV4-3; d_gene: .; abundance: many; CDR3aa: CASSQDGPNTGELFF; CDR3nt: TGCGCCAGCAGCCAAGACGGGCCGAACACCGGGGAGCTGTTTTTT
j_gene: TRBJ2-1; v_gene: TRBV6-2/TRBV6-3; d_gene: .; abundance: .; CDR3aa: CASTGALGRDTSYNEQFF; CDR3nt: TGTGCCAGCACTGGAGCCCTAGGTAGGGATACCTCCTACAATGAGCAGTTCTTC
j_gene: TRBJ1-6; v_gene: TRBV12-3/TRBV12-4; d_gene: .; abundance: .; CDR3aa: CASTAQRGEAWALHF; CDR3nt: TGTGCCAGCACCGCCCAGCGGGGTGAAGCTTGGGCCCTCCACTTT
j_gene: TRBJ2-7; v_gene: TRBV9; d_gene: .; abundance: few; CDR3aa: CASSQVGHTYEQYF; CDR3nt: TGTGCCAGCAGCCAGGTCGGACACACCTACGAGCAGTACTTC
j_gene: TRBJ2-1; v_gene: TRBV24-1; d_gene: .; abundance: .; CDR3aa: CATSDYIRGSRNEQFF; CDR3nt: TGTGCCACCAGTGACTACATCAGGGGCTCCAGGAATGAGCAGTTCTTC
j_gene: TRBJ2-7; v_gene: TRBV20-1; d_gene: .; abundance: many; CDR3aa: CSAVQGRLSYEQYF; CDR3nt: TGCAGTGCGGTACAGGGGAGGTTGTCCTACGAGCAGTACTTC
j_gene: TRBJ2-1; v_gene: TRBV7-2; d_gene: TRBD2; abundance: many; CDR3aa: CASSGLGSGGADEQFF; CDR3nt: TGTGCCAGCAGCGGTTTAGGGAGCGGGGGGGCCGATGAGCAGTTCTTC
j_gene: TRBJ1-5; v_gene: TRBV7-2; d_gene: .; abundance: .; CDR3aa: CASSSSRNQPQHF; CDR3nt: TGTGCCAGCAGCTCCAGTCGCAATCAGCCCCAGCATTTT
j_gene: TRBJ1-3; v_gene: TRBV6-1; d_gene: .; abundance: .; CDR3aa: CASLPGGPLGNTIYF; CDR3nt: TGTGCCAGCCTCCCCGGAGGACCACTTGGAAACACCATATATTTT
j_gene: TRBJ2-5; v_gene: TRBV6-1; d_gene: .; abundance: many; CDR3aa: CASSQVGGQKETQYF; CDR3nt: TGTGCCAGCTCACAAGTCGGGGGGCAGAAAGAGACCCAGTACTTC
j_gene: TRBJ1-4; v_gene: TRBV20-1; d_gene: .; abundance: many; CDR3aa: CSGHGTTNEKLFF; CDR3nt: TGCAGTGGCCACGGAACAACTAATGAAAAACTGTTTTTT
j_gene: TRBJ1-5; v_gene: TRBV11-2; d_gene: .; abundance: many; CDR3aa: CASSLKPNQPQHF; CDR3nt: TGTGCCAGCAGCTTAAAACCCAATCAGCCCCAGCATTTT
j_gene: TRBJ1-2; v_gene: TRBV6-1; d_gene: TRBD1; abundance: many; CDR3aa: CASSAGQGKEDGYTF; CDR3nt: TGTGCCAGCAGTGCGGGACAGGGGAAAGAAGATGGCTACACCTTC
j_gene: TRBJ1-1; v_gene: TRBV29-1; d_gene: .; abundance: many; CDR3aa: CSVEMGYTEAFF; CDR3nt: TGCAGCGTTGAGATGGGCTACACTGAAGCTTTCTTT
j_gene: TRBJ1-2; v_gene: TRBV20-1; d_gene: TRBD1; abundance: many; CDR3aa: CSARQGVSYGYTF; CDR3nt: TGCAGTGCACGACAGGGTGTGTCCTATGGCTACACCTTC
j_gene: TRBJ1-1; v_gene: TRBV7-9; d_gene: .; abundance: many; CDR3aa: CASSQAARVEGAFF; CDR3nt: TGTGCCAGCAGCCAGGCAGCTCGGGTCGAGGGAGCTTTCTTT
j_gene: TRBJ1-5; v_gene: TRBV5-1; d_gene: .; abundance: many; CDR3aa: CASSLDSRKNQPQHF; CDR3nt: TGCGCCAGCAGCTTGGACTCGAGGAAAAATCAGCCCCAGCATTTT
j_gene: TRBJ2-7; v_gene: TRBV12-3/TRBV12-4; d_gene: .; abundance: many; CDR3aa: CASSPSLLAHVKYF; CDR3nt: TGTGCCAGCAGTCCATCGTTGCTAGCACACGTTAAGTACTTC
j_gene: TRBJ1-5; v_gene: TRBV12-3/TRBV12-4; d_gene: .; abundance: many; CDR3aa: CASSPTLRGGSNQPQHF; CDR3nt: TGTGCCAGCAGTCCCACCTTGAGGGGGGGGAGCAATCAGCCCCAGCATTTT
j_gene: TRBJ2-5; v_gene: TRBV11-2; d_gene: TRBD2; abundance: many; CDR3aa: CASSSTSGEQETQYF; CDR3nt: TGTGCCAGCAGCTCGACTAGCGGGGAACAAGAGACCCAGTACTTC
j_gene: TRBJ2-4; v_gene: TRBV11-2; d_gene: .; abundance: .; CDR3aa: CASSQDIILPPGNIQYF; CDR3nt: TGTGCCAGCAGCCAAGACATTATACTCCCTCCCGGGAACATTCAGTACTTC
j_gene: TRBJ1-6; v_gene: TRBV7-9; d_gene: .; abundance: few; CDR3aa: CASSLGAWNSPLHF; CDR3nt: TGTGCCAGCAGCTTGGGGGCTTGGAATTCACCCCTCCACTTT
j_gene: TRBJ2-1; v_gene: TRBV7-2; d_gene: .; abundance: many; CDR3aa: CASSLGLSPNEQFF; CDR3nt: TGTGCCAGCAGCTTAGGACTATCTCCCAATGAGCAGTTCTTC
j_gene: TRBJ2-7; v_gene: TRBV20-1; d_gene: TRBD1; abundance: many; CDR3aa: CSARGGDRAYEQYF; CDR3nt: TGCAGTGCTAGGGGGGGGGACAGGGCATACGAGCAGTACTTC
j_gene: TRBJ1-2; v_gene: TRBV7-9; d_gene: TRBD1; abundance: many; CDR3aa: CASSLPTGYGYTF; CDR3nt: TGTGCCAGCAGCTTACCGACAGGGTATGGCTACACCTTC
j_gene: TRBJ2-3; v_gene: TRBV20-1; d_gene: TRBD2; abundance: many; CDR3aa: CSASLAGVPDTQYF; CDR3nt: TGCAGTGCTTCACTAGCGGGAGTTCCAGATACGCAGTATTTT